Listed below are T cell receptor beta chains from one sample, sequenced in a study of cytomegalovirus exposure and HLA in healthy donors. Assay: immunoSEQ multiplex PCR; the TCRdb copy retains only in-frame clones and omits some. The sample has some 150,000 clones; 70% to 80% are singletons. The specimen was PBMCs. Receptor source: a man aged 18 to 30 in good health and CMV-seropositive. The CDR3 runs from the conserved cysteine through the conserved F or W.

v_call	j_call	cdr3_aa
TRBV5-1	TRBJ2-3	CASSTGLASLSQYF
TRBV14	TRBJ1-3	CASSQERVPRGNTIYF
TRBV18	TRBJ2-4	CASSPGTGEYF
TRBV6-1	TRBJ2-7	CASSEAVWASGRKGEQYF
TRBV5-6	TRBJ2-3	CASSLIRDTDTQYF
TRBV20-1	TRBJ2-1	CSARYRGEFF
TRBV2	TRBJ1-4	CASSAREATNEKLFF
TRBV19	TRBJ2-3	CASSRTGGAGTDTQYF
TRBV7-2	TRBJ2-1	CASSPSRTSGVQFF
TRBV5-4	TRBJ2-3	CASSLGLAGVRDTQYF
TRBV30	TRBJ1-5	CAWSRDRVQPQHF
TRBV10-3	-	CAISADNYEQYF
TRBV7-8	TRBJ1-1	CASSPDYTEAFF
TRBV9	TRBJ2-7	CASTGPGGEQYF
TRBV7-9	TRBJ1-2	CASSGYRQARGYTF
TRBV4-2	TRBJ1-4	CASSQRQGAKELFF
TRBV14	TRBJ1-6	CASSQETGNSPLHF
TRBV15	TRBJ2-5	CATSVGLAEETQYF
TRBV19	TRBJ2-1	CASMVLGHNEQFF
TRBV7-2	TRBJ1-5	CASSLTVSRAQHF
TRBV5-1	TRBJ2-3	CASRAGGNTDTQYF
TRBV6-6	TRBJ2-7	CASSYSGKGDYEQYF
TRBV6-1	TRBJ1-1	CASSEVRATEAFF
TRBV7-8	TRBJ2-1	CASSFRLAGALSYNEQFF
TRBV6-1	TRBJ1-1	CASSAGELGTEAFF
TRBV5-1	TRBJ2-2	CASSLESENTGELFF
TRBV4-1	TRBJ2-5	CASSQHRGYETQYF
TRBV4-3	TRBJ1-2	CASSQAPHRGRSYGYTF
TRBV6-5	TRBJ2-1	CASSRTGAHNEQFF
TRBV7-9	TRBJ1-4	CASSLAQGVGEKLFF
TRBV12-5	TRBJ2-7	CAGGLAGGNSYEQYF
TRBV29-1	TRBJ2-3	CSVELGAGGTDTQYF
TRBV6-5	TRBJ1-1	CASSHNTEAFF
TRBV4-2	-	CASSVFGTSDYEQYF
TRBV9	TRBJ1-5	CASSVDPTDGELGQPQHF
TRBV5-4	TRBJ2-7	CASSSRSTSDGNEQYF
TRBV7-2	TRBJ1-2	CASSLQGTNYGYTF
TRBV6-5	TRBJ1-4	CASSSRTVGEKLFF
TRBV13	TRBJ2-1	CASSPPGGSRQFF
TRBV12-5	TRBJ2-7	CASGLERGLEQYF
TRBV9	TRBJ2-7	CASSVGTSGGYEQYF
TRBV11-3	TRBJ1-1	CASSSSRGGGNTEAFF
TRBV14	TRBJ2-7	CASSRTGHLYHEQYF
TRBV20-1	TRBJ2-5	CSSGGGETQYF
TRBV5-4	TRBJ2-7	CASSFGLERGEQYF
TRBV11-2	TRBJ1-3	CASSLHPSSGNTIYF
TRBV19	TRBJ2-2	CASTTGGGGGELFF
TRBV4-2	TRBJ2-7	CASSRDRGYEQYF
TRBV18	TRBJ2-2	CASSPTGRTNTGELFF
TRBV19	TRBJ2-7	CASALLAGGPYEQYF
TRBV6-5	TRBJ2-4	CASSLTTGGKNIQYF
TRBV29-1	TRBJ2-3	CSAAGTSGANTQYF
TRBV19	TRBJ1-4	CASGISRVEKLFF
TRBV9	TRBJ1-6	CASSVAWEGASPLHF